The clone carrying this T cell receptor (beta chain) showed up just a few times. TCRdb re-called the RT-PCR reads through MiXCR, storing one row per CDR3 protein. Here the sample spans just over 300,000 distinct CDR3 sequences, around a fifth being singletons. These data originate in a study of response to subunit inactivated influenza vaccine. Germline CDR1 reads LGHDT; CDR2 reads YNNKEL (reference sequence). The ends lost 3 bases at V and 6 bases at J; junction bases unmatched: 9. The CDR3 contains 15 residues. This sequence originates from a man between 50 and 69 years old who received an inactivated influenza vaccine. The J gene is TRBJ1-2, the V gene TRBV3-1; 8 bases map to TRBD1. The sequenced sample was PBMCs from blood, obtained about 20 months after vaccination. The CDR3 region is CASSHHDRGRNGYTF. CDR3 DNA sequence: TGTGCCAGCAGCCACCACGACAGGGGCCGGAATGGCTACACCTTC. Drawing the rest from reference TRBV3-1 and TRBJ1-2, the complete variable domain is DTAVSQTPKYLVTQMGNDKSIKCEQNLGHDTMYWYKQDSKKFLKIMFSYNNKELIINETVPNRFSPKSPDKAHLNLHINSLELGDSAVYFCASSHHDRGRNGYTFGSGTRLTVV.